This T cell receptor beta chain emerged from a study of Graves' ophthalmopathy and Graves' hyperthyroidism. Study details: Before any treatment, peripheral blood was taken at the initial diagnosis. Study-wide findings and caveats: Blood contained most expanded thyroid clonotypes exceeding 0.001 frequency.

Hyperthyroidism was new, under 2 months, in patients aged 18 to 65. Other autoimmune disease, uncontrolled infection, pregnancy and lactation led to exclusion. Germline CDR1 is SEHNR and CDR2 is FQNEAQ (reference sequence). The CDR3 is made up of 15 amino acids. V gave up 3 bases and J gave up 3 bases, with 14 bases separating them. This clonotype was seen at least ten times. Its antigen remains unknown. TCR beta CDR3 regions were amplified from RNA transcripts. RT-PCR with HTBI primers came first, then second-round multiplex PCR. TCRdb independently ran MiXCR on the multiplex PCR reads; one entry per CDR3 protein. The sample consists of 500,000 to 700,000 distinct CDR3 sequences, 22% of them appearing once.

This TCR derives from a woman aged 18-29 years with stable Graves' hyperthyroidism. Some clones in this sample may be carry-over from other donors' samples. Specimen: peripheral blood. This chain uses TRBV7-9 with TRBJ1-2; D remains ambiguous. CDR3 loop: CASSFAVDGHYGYTF. The CDR3 DNA reads TGTGCCAGCAGCTTCGCGGTGGACGGACACTATGGCTACACCTTC.